The 12 T cell receptor beta chains below all came from one sample that was sequenced in a study of T cell responses to AZD1222 COVID-19 vaccine (dated by TCRdb to the early 2020s). The library was obtained by the immunoSEQ multiplex PCR assay. What TCRdb holds here is the immuneACCESS table cut down to in-frame rearrangements. Part of the clones is not present; checked against another copy, under half of the missing clones reflect an unresolved V gene, and the others are unexplained. In this sample the table shows 130,000 or so clones, approximately 83% of which occur a single time. The ten largest clonotypes hold almost 9.5% of the sample. This sample's time point label indicates: baseline before first vaccination. Sequencing used peripheral blood, obtained on day 0 of AZD1222 vaccination. These receptors were taken from an adult in good health.

This chain joins TRBV5-1 and TRBJ2-6; no reliable D call. Germline V gene lookup returns CDR1 SGHRS and CDR2 YFSETQ. The germline V and J ends were trimmed by 5 bases and 3 bases, with 3 bases remaining between them. The CDR3 is made up of 12 amino acids. The CDR3 spells CASRDGANVLTF. The CDR3 region has the DNA TGCGCCAGCAGGGATGGGGCCAACGTCCTGACTTTC. The variable domain in full, with the rest retrieved from reference TRBV5-1 and TRBJ2-6, is KAGVTQTPRYLIKTRGQQVTLSCSPISGHRSVSWYQQTPGQGLQFLFEYFSETQRNKGNFPGRFSGRQFSNSRSEMNVSTLELGDSALYLCASRDGANVLTFGAGSRLTVL.

This chain connects TRBV7-8 to TRBJ1-2; TRBD1 might be the D (5 bases). The CDR3 is 16 residues long. Per germline, CDR1 SGHVS and CDR2 FQNEAQ. The V gene lost 5 bases and the J gene lost 3 bases, with 19 bases spanning the gap. DNA for the CDR3: TGTGCCAGCAGCCAATCCCGGGGCCAGATAGACTATGGCTACACCTTC. It translates to CASSQSRGQIDYGYTF.

The genes are TRBV6-5 and TRBJ1-2; possibly TRBD1 for D (5 bases). V was shortened by 6 bases and J by 3 bases, with 14 bases between the two germline ends. Germline assignment: CDR1 MNHEY and CDR2 SVGAGI. The CDR3 is made up of 14 amino acids. CDR3 in amino acids: CASSRGTDDYGYTF. The CDR3 DNA reads TGTGCCAGCAGCCGTGGGACGGATGACTATGGCTACACCTTC.

The chain links TRBV30 to TRBJ1-4, with 8 bases fitting TRBD1. The J segment lost 7 bases and the V segment lost 7 bases, leaving 14 bases of the junction unmatched. This CDR3 region has 15 residues. Germline values: CDR1 GTSNPN, CDR2 SVGIG (reference sequence). This CDR3 reads CAYQSKDRDGEKLFF. CDR3 in DNA: TGTGCCTATCAATCGAAGGACAGGGATGGTGAAAAACTGTTTTTT.

This chain uses TRBV27 with TRBJ2-1; 8 bases align to TRBD1. Germline V lookup: CDR1 MNHEY, CDR2 SMNVEV (reference sequence). After removal of 5 bases from V and 0 bases from J, the junction contained 6 bases not matched to a gene. The CDR3 spans 16 residues. The CDR3 reads CASSERTGSSYNEQFF. The CDR3, as DNA: TGTGCCAGCAGTGAGAGGACAGGGAGCTCCTACAATGAGCAGTTCTTC.

The rearrangement uses TRBV6-5 and TRBJ1-2, with TRBD1 matching over 7 bases. The length of the CDR3 is 15 residues. CDR1 is MNHEY and CDR2 is SVGAGI in the germline V gene. Trimming at V came to 7 bases and at J to 4 bases, leaving 12 bases not matched to a gene. The CDR3 DNA reads as TGTGCCAGCACAGTGCAAGCCCAGGGGGGCTATGGCTACACCTTC. As protein: CASTVQAQGGYGYTF.

This chain connects TRBV4-1 to TRBJ1-5, with D possibly being TRBD1 (6 bases). The CDR3 has 15 residues. Germline CDR1 reads MGHRA; CDR2 reads YSYEKL. V gave up 0 bases and J gave up 7 bases, with 13 bases separating them. The CDR3 loop reads CASSQDWGGWQPQHF. The CDR3 bases are TGCGCCAGCAGCCAAGATTGGGGGGGCTGGCAGCCCCAGCATTTT.

V and J are TRBV25-1 and TRBJ2-2, with a tentative D call TRBD2 (6 bases). V lost 7 bases to trimming and J lost 4 bases, with 13 bases between them. Germline V gene data show CDR1 as MGHDK and CDR2 as SYGVNS. CDR3 length: 14 amino acids. As DNA, the CDR3 is TGTGCCAGCAACCTAGCGTCGGGCACCGGGGAGCTGTTTTTT. Its protein product is CASNLASGTGELFF.

The rearrangement links TRBV6-6 to TRBJ1-2, with D unclear. Germline V CDR1 and CDR2: MNHNY, SVGAGI (reference sequence). Trimming pared 5 bases from V and 7 bases from J, leaving 17 bases between. The CDR3 extends over 14 amino acids. The CDR3 region has the DNA TGTGCCAGCAGTCAGCGGCGGCAGAGCGTTGGCTACACCTTC. Translating gives CASSQRRQSVGYTF.

The chain recombines TRBV6-1 with TRBJ2-3; D is perhaps TRBD1 (6 bases). Deletions cut 2 bases from V and 4 bases from J, with 16 bases between. The CDR3 contains 16 residues. From germline, CDR1 is MNHNS and CDR2 SASEGT. The CDR3 here is CASSEWDNSGPDTQYF. Here the CDR3 DNA reads TGTGCCAGCAGTGAATGGGACAACTCCGGCCCAGATACGCAGTATTTT.

This clone has a handful of counts. The chain carries TRBV28 and TRBJ1-4; 9 bases align to TRBD1. The CDR3 is 15 amino acids. Looked up from germline, CDR1 is MDHEN and CDR2 is SYDVKM. V shed 10 bases and J 5 bases; nucleotides not matched to a gene: 11. CDR3 sequence reads: CATLSLGTGNEKLFF. CDR3 coding DNA: TGTGCCACCCTCTCCCTTGGGACAGGGAATGAAAAACTGTTTTTT. Looking up the rest from reference TRBV28 and TRBJ1-4 gives the full variable domain: DVKVTQSSRYLVKRTGEKVFLECVQDMDHENMFWYRQDPGLGLRLIYFSYDVKMKEKGDIPEGYSVSREKKERFSLILESASTNQTSMYLCATLSLGTGNEKLFFGSGTQLSVL.

J is TRBJ2-6 and V is TRBV19; TRBD1 agrees at 7 bases. This CDR3 has 19 amino acids. Germline V gives CDR1 LNHDA, CDR2 SQIVND (reference sequence). The ends lost 7 bases at V and 3 bases at J; junction bases unmatched: 18. In nucleotides, the CDR3 is TGTGCCAGTACGGCCACCGACAGGGTCACGTCGTTTGGGGCCAACGTCCTGACTTTC. Amino acids: CASTATDRVTSFGANVLTF.